What follows are 7 T cell receptor beta chains derived from one specimen sequenced in a study of blood T cell repertoires in COVID-19. Profiled with immunoSEQ multiplex PCR; TCRdb holds only in-frame clones, not every one. The sample contains tens of thousands of clones, around 85% of which appear only once. Material for sequencing was peripheral blood. These receptors were obtained from a human donor in a cohort sampled during active COVID-19.

V usage is TRBV9 and J usage is TRBJ2-2; TRBD1 matches 7 bases. The CDR3 is 15 amino acids. In germline, CDR1 is SGDLS, CDR2 YYNGEE. The ends lost 4 bases at V and 7 bases at J; junction bases unmatched: 10. The CDR3 region has the DNA TGTGCCAGCAGCCCTCAGGGGGATTATGGCGGGGAGCTGTTTTTT. Translating it yields CASSPQGDYGGELFF.

In this sample, this clone is medium-sized. The rearrangement joins TRBV7-3 to TRBJ2-3; TRBD1 is a possible D gene (5 bases). The CDR3 totals 15 residues. Germline values: CDR1 SGHTA, CDR2 FQGTGA. V was clipped by 5 bases and J by 0 bases, with 12 bases between them. DNA of the CDR3: TGTGCCAGCAGCGCGACAGTTTCTAGCACAGATACGCAGTATTTT. Translated: CASSATVSSTDTQYF. Supplemented by reference TRBV7-3 and TRBJ2-3, the full variable domain reads GAGVSQTPSNKVTEKGKYVELRCDPISGHTALYWYRQSLGQGPEFLIYFQGTGAADDSGLPNDRFFAVRPEGSVSTLKIQRTERGDSAVYLCASSATVSSTDTQYFGPGTRLTVL.

The V and J genes are TRBV7-8 and TRBJ1-1; D not certain. There are 14 residues in the CDR3. In germline, CDR1 is SGHVS, CDR2 FQNEAQ. V was pared by 4 bases and J by 3 bases, with 12 bases between. Written as DNA, the CDR3 is TGTGCCAGCAGCTCGGACTGGGTGTACACTGAAGCTTTCTTT. It is translated as CASSSDWVYTEAFF.

The chain links TRBV5-5 to TRBJ2-3, with 11 nucleotides matching TRBD2. CDR1 and CDR2 (germline): SGHKS, YYEKEE (reference sequence). With V trimmed by 3 bases and J by 6 bases, 9 bases remained unmatched. CDR3 length: 16 amino acids. The CDR3 here is CASSWGGRTSGDTQYF. DNA for the CDR3: TGTGCCAGCAGCTGGGGGGGACGGACTAGCGGGGATACGCAGTATTTT.

J is TRBJ2-7 and V is TRBV4-1; 8 bases agree with TRBD2. The CDR3 runs 15 residues. V lost 4 bases to trimming and J lost 2 bases; unmatched junction nucleotides: 7. Germline-derived CDR1 and CDR2 are MGHRA and YSYEKL. CDR3 coding DNA: TGCGCCAGCAGCCGATATAGCGGGGTACCCTACGAGCAGTACTTC. It encodes CASSRYSGVPYEQYF.

This clone was found once. This chain links TRBV4-3 with TRBJ1-6; possibly TRBD1 for D (5 bases). There are 15 residues in the CDR3. CDR1 LGHNA and CDR2 YSLEER come from the germline V gene. Trimming stripped 4 bases from V and 9 bases from J, with 16 bases between. The CDR3 nucleotides read TGCGCCAGCAGCCCCGGGGGGGGTAATGGTTCACCCCTCCACTTT. Translating it yields CASSPGGGNGSPLHF.

The rearrangement joins TRBV2 to TRBJ2-7; tentatively, D is TRBD1 (6 bases). The CDR3 is made up of 13 amino acids. Deletions cut 5 bases from V and 3 bases from J, with 11 bases between. Germline V lookup: CDR1 SNHLY, CDR2 FYNNEI. The CDR3 DNA follows: TGTGCCAGCAGTCACAGGGTTCGCTACGAGCAGTACTTC. This codes for CASSHRVRYEQYF.